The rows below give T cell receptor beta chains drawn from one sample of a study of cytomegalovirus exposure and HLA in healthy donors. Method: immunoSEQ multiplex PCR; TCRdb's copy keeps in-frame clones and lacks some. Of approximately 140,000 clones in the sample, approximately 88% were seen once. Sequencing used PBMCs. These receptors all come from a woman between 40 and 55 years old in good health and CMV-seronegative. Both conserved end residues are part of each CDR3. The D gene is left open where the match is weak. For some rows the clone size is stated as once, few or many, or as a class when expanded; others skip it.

DNA: TGTGCCAGCAGTTCCCCCGGGACTCGGGGAGATACGCAGTATTTT
CDR3: CASSSPGTRGDTQYF
size: .
D: .
V: TRBV27
J: TRBJ2-3

DNA: TGTGCCAGCAGCTTGATCGGTGTTAATGAGCAGTTCTTC
CDR3: CASSLIGVNEQFF
size: few
D: .
V: TRBV5-6
J: TRBJ2-1

DNA: TGTGCCAGCAGCTTGGACCCCATAGCGGGTTCGTCATACGAGCAGTACTTC
CDR3: CASSLDPIAGSSYEQYF
size: .
D: TRBD2
V: TRBV7-8
J: TRBJ2-7

DNA: TGTGCCAGCGGAGGAACAGACGGTTACGGGACCCAGTACTTC
CDR3: CASGGTDGYGTQYF
size: .
D: .
V: TRBV28
J: TRBJ2-5

DNA: TGTGCCAGCAGCTTGGGTTGGCGGGAGGACGAGCAGTACTTC
CDR3: CASSLGWREDEQYF
size: .
D: TRBD2
V: TRBV7-9
J: TRBJ2-7

DNA: TGTGCCAGCAGTCCCCAGACAGGGTATCCCACTGAAGCTTTCTTT
CDR3: CASSPQTGYPTEAFF
size: once
D: TRBD1
V: TRBV27
J: TRBJ1-1

DNA: TGTGCCAGCAGTGCCTTAGCGGGAGCACGTGAGCAGTACTTC
CDR3: CASSALAGAREQYF
size: .
D: TRBD2
V: TRBV6-1
J: TRBJ2-7

DNA: TGTGCCAGCAGCTATGCCCCTACGCAAGCGGGAGCTCCGTTGGGTACGCAGTATTTT
CDR3: CASSYAPTQAGAPLGTQYF
size: once
D: TRBD2
V: TRBV11-3
J: TRBJ2-3

DNA: TGCGCCAGCAGCCAAGCAACAGGGTTTTTATGGAATGAGCAGTTCTTC
CDR3: CASSQATGFLWNEQFF
size: .
D: .
V: TRBV4-1
J: TRBJ2-1

DNA: TGTGCCAGCAGCTTAGTTAGCGGGAGCTCCTACAATGAGCAGTTCTTC
CDR3: CASSLVSGSSYNEQFF
size: .
D: TRBD2
V: TRBV7-2
J: TRBJ2-1

DNA: TGTGCCAGCAGCTTGAATAATAACTATGGCTACACCTTC
CDR3: CASSLNNNYGYTF
size: .
D: .
V: TRBV5-4
J: TRBJ1-2

DNA: TGCGCCAGCAAACCTGGGGGGGGGCACACCGGGGAGCTGTTTTTT
CDR3: CASKPGGGHTGELFF
size: .
D: .
V: TRBV4-1
J: TRBJ2-2

DNA: TGTGCCTGGAGTGTACTCGCTGGCTACACCTTC
CDR3: CAWSVLAGYTF
size: .
D: .
V: TRBV30
J: TRBJ1-2

DNA: TGCGCCAGCAGTTGGGAGGGTAACTATGGCTACACCTTC
CDR3: CASSWEGNYGYTF
size: .
D: .
V: TRBV5-1
J: TRBJ1-2

DNA: TGTGCCAGCAGCCTCGGGACTAGCGGGGCCAGGACAGATACGCAGTATTTT
CDR3: CASSLGTSGARTDTQYF
size: .
D: TRBD2
V: TRBV7-3
J: TRBJ2-3

DNA: TGTGCCAGCAGCTTAGATCTAAGAGGCCTAGCCCAGTACTTC
CDR3: CASSLDLRGLAQYF
size: .
D: .
V: TRBV11-2
J: TRBJ2-5

DNA: TGTGCCAGCAGCTTAGGACTAGCACATTACAATGAGCAGTTCTTC
CDR3: CASSLGLAHYNEQFF
size: .
D: TRBD2
V: TRBV7-2
J: TRBJ2-1

DNA: TGTGCCAGCAGCTGGGCCGGGACTAGCGGGACCAATAATGAGCAGTTCTTC
CDR3: CASSWAGTSGTNNEQFF
size: .
D: TRBD2
V: TRBV5-8
J: TRBJ2-1

DNA: TGTGCCAGCAGCTTAGTCCGGGACAGGGACTACAATGAGCAGTTCTTC
CDR3: CASSLVRDRDYNEQFF
size: .
D: TRBD1
V: TRBV7-9
J: TRBJ2-1

DNA: TGTGCCAGCAGTGAATCGGCGGGAGGCCCCTACGAGCAGTACTTC
CDR3: CASSESAGGPYEQYF
size: .
D: TRBD2
V: TRBV6-1
J: TRBJ2-7

DNA: TGTGCCAGCAGGCCTAGCGGGAGAGTGGGAGATACGCAGTATTTT
CDR3: CASRPSGRVGDTQYF
size: .
D: TRBD2
V: TRBV28
J: TRBJ2-3

DNA: TGTGCCAGCAGTTTATCGGGGGCATTGGGGACCGCCGGCTACGAGCAGTACTTC
CDR3: CASSLSGALGTAGYEQYF
size: .
D: .
V: TRBV27
J: TRBJ2-7

DNA: TGCGCCAGCAGCATAGACAGGTTGAACACTGAAGCTTTCTTT
CDR3: CASSIDRLNTEAFF
size: .
D: .
V: TRBV5-1
J: TRBJ1-1

DNA: TGTGCCAGCAGCCCGCGGACAGTCAACTACAATGAGCAGTTCTTC
CDR3: CASSPRTVNYNEQFF
size: once
D: .
V: TRBV7-8
J: TRBJ2-1

DNA: TGTGCCAGCAGCCCGGCCTACAATGAGCAGTTCTTC
CDR3: CASSPAYNEQFF
size: .
D: .
V: TRBV6-5
J: TRBJ2-1

DNA: TGCGCCAGCAGCTCAGAGGGGACACCGAGCACAGATACGCAGTATTTT
CDR3: CASSSEGTPSTDTQYF
size: .
D: .
V: TRBV5-1
J: TRBJ2-3